The 24 T cell receptor beta chains listed next were all sequenced from one sample in a study of blood T cell repertoires in COVID-19 (dated by TCRdb to the early 2020s). Library preparation was by the immunoSEQ multiplex PCR assay. TCRdb limited this immuneACCESS table to in-frame rearrangements with V and J called. A share of clones is missing; checked studies link under half to unresolved V genes, and the rest is unexplained. The sample table lists 150,000 or so clones, approximately 80% of them with a count of one. The leading ten clones occupy 10% to 15% of the sample. The material sequenced was peripheral blood. The receptors shown here come from a man between 65 and 80 years old who had recovered from COVID-19.

This chain connects TRBV7-9 to TRBJ1-3; D gene unclear. The CDR3 totals 15 residues. The germline gives CDR1 SEHNR, CDR2 FQNEAQ (reference sequence). The ends were cut back, 4 bases at V and 2 bases at J, with 12 bases in the middle. The CDR3 coding sequence is TGTGCCAGCAGCTCCCTCAGTTTACCTGGAAACACCATATATTTT. This codes for CASSSLSLPGNTIYF.

This chain connects TRBV27 to TRBJ2-7; 8 bases match TRBD2. Germline V gene data show CDR1 as MNHEY and CDR2 as SMNVEV (reference sequence). CDR3 size: 15 residues. J gave up 0 bases and V 5 bases, and 6 bases lay outside the gene matches. CDR3 sequence (DNA): TGTGCCAGCAGTACACTAGCGGTTAGCTCCTACGAGCAGTACTTC. Its translation is CASSTLAVSSYEQYF.

This clone was counted between two and nine times. The chain recombines TRBV5-1 with TRBJ2-1; 9 positions agree with TRBD2. There are 15 residues in the CDR3. The germline CDR1 and CDR2 sequences are SGHRS and YFSETQ. Trimming at V came to 1 base and at J to 8 bases, leaving 7 bases not matched to a gene. CDR3 nucleotide sequence: TGCGCCAGCAGCTTGCCAGCGGGAGGATTGGATGAGCAGTTCTTC. Its translation is CASSLPAGGLDEQFF.

The rearrangement joins TRBV10-2 to TRBJ1-5, with D possibly TRBD1 on 5 matching bases. Trimming left V 3 bases short and J 6 bases short, with 12 bases between. Germline values: CDR1 WSHSY, CDR2 SAAADI. The CDR3 loop spans 14 amino acids. The CDR3 DNA reads TGCGCCAGCAGTGACAGGGTGGCAACTCAGCCCCAGCATTTT. It specifies CASSDRVATQPQHF.

The chain links TRBV2 to TRBJ2-2, with a weak D call TRBD1 (6 bases). V lost 2 bases and J 6 bases, leaving 13 bases between the germline ends. The length of the CDR3 is 15 residues. Germline V gives CDR1 SNHLY, CDR2 FYNNEI. The CDR3 region has the DNA TGTGCCAGCAGTGAATTAAGGGGGTCGGCCGGGGAGCTGTTTTTT. Translating gives CASSELRGSAGELFF.

The V and J genes are TRBV10-3 and TRBJ2-1, with 7 bases fitting TRBD2. Germline CDR1 reads ENHRY; CDR2 reads SYGVKD. V shed 8 bases and J 7 bases; nucleotides not matched to a gene: 17. This CDR3 is 16 amino acids long. The CDR3 sequence: CAIDRGGVGSINEQFF. CDR3 coding DNA: TGTGCCATCGACCGCGGGGGAGTCGGGAGCATAAATGAGCAGTTCTTC.

This chain links TRBV21-1 with TRBJ1-2. TRBV21-1 represents a pseudogene. CDR3 length equals 13 residues. This CDR3 is CASSKTPGNGYTF. CDR3 bases: TGTGCCAGCAGCAAAACCCCCGGGAATGGCTACACCTTC.

The rearrangement joins TRBV5-1 to TRBJ2-1, with 8 bases fitting TRBD2. Germline CDR1 and CDR2: SGHRS and YFSETQ. The V segment lost 4 bases and the J segment 7 bases; nucleotides outside the gene matches: 13. The CDR3 is made up of 16 amino acids. CDR3 bases: TGCGCCAGCAGCGTAATTAGCGGGGCCCGGGGTAATGAGCAGTTCTTC. Its translation: CASSVISGARGNEQFF.

The J gene is TRBJ2-5, the V gene TRBV4-1, with D perhaps TRBD2 (5 bases). Deletions cut 0 bases from V and 5 bases from J, with 13 bases between. This CDR3 spans 15 amino acids. The germline gives CDR1 MGHRA, CDR2 YSYEKL. The CDR3 DNA follows: TGCGCCAGCAGCCAAGATCAATCTAGCATTGAGACCCAGTACTTC. Translation: CASSQDQSSIETQYF.

This chain connects TRBV18 to TRBJ2-7; no firm D call. CDR3 length equals 13 residues. Looked up from germline, CDR1 is KGHSH and CDR2 is LQKENI. V was shortened by 2 bases and J by 4 bases, with 9 bases between the two germline ends. CDR3 nucleotide sequence: TGTGCCAGCTCACCATTGCCTAATTACGAGCAGTACTTC. It yields the protein CASSPLPNYEQYF.

V is TRBV2 and J is TRBJ1-3, with D perhaps TRBD1 (6 bases). Looked up from germline, CDR1 is SNHLY and CDR2 is FYNNEI. The CDR3 contains 14 residues. The V and J ends lost 4 bases and 5 bases respectively, with 12 bases between them. The CDR3 loop reads CASSVRDTRNTIYF. CDR3 nucleotides: TGTGCCAGCAGTGTCCGGGACACGCGAAACACCATATATTTT.

The chain recombines TRBV7-9 with TRBJ1-4, with D unresolved. The germline V and J ends were trimmed by 2 bases and 8 bases, with 15 bases remaining between them. CDR3 length: 15 amino acids. Germline V gives CDR1 SEHNR, CDR2 FQNEAQ (reference sequence). The CDR3 DNA follows: TGTGCCAGCAGCTTATCCGGCCACAGTGACGAAAAACTGTTTTTT. Translation gives CASSLSGHSDEKLFF.

The genes are TRBV19 and TRBJ2-7; D is perhaps TRBD1 (5 bases). This CDR3 has 15 amino acids. Germline V gene sequence: CDR1 LNHDA, CDR2 SQIVND (reference sequence). Trimming left V 7 bases short and J 3 bases short, with 19 bases between. CDR3 nucleotides: TGTGCCAGTACGGAAGGGGCAGGAAGATTCTACGAGCAGTACTTC. Its translation: CASTEGAGRFYEQYF.

The J gene is TRBJ2-7, the V gene TRBV28; tentatively, D is TRBD2 (6 bases). The CDR3 contains 14 residues. Germline values: CDR1 MDHEN, CDR2 SYDVKM. Between the trimmed V and J ends, which lost 2 bases and 7 bases, there was a span of 15 bases. CDR3 amino acids: CASSLPVRRDEQYF. DNA of the CDR3: TGTGCCAGCAGTTTACCGGTACGGAGGGATGAGCAGTACTTC.

This clone was recorded only once. The gene calls are TRBV5-1 and TRBJ2-2; D is perhaps TRBD2 (5 bases). The germline V gene encodes CDR1 SGHRS and CDR2 YFSETQ. CDR3 length equals 15 residues. The V and J ends lost 4 bases and 5 bases respectively, with 15 bases between them. CDR3 sequence (DNA): TGCGCCAGCAGCCCCTCAGCGCCGGGAACCGGGGAGCTGTTTTTT. Translating gives CASSPSAPGTGELFF.

The chain links TRBV7-9 to TRBJ1-2; tentatively, D is TRBD1 (6 bases). Germline assignment: CDR1 SEHNR and CDR2 FQNEAQ (reference sequence). V was clipped by 2 bases and J by 8 bases, with 27 bases between them. CDR3 length equals 18 residues. CDR3 DNA sequence: TGTGCCAGCAGCTTATATCGGCCGTTTGGGGGCCCCACCGGCGGCTACACCTTC. Protein product: CASSLYRPFGGPTGGYTF.

The chain links TRBV15 to TRBJ2-7, with TRBD2 as a possible D gene (7 bases). From germline, CDR1 is LNHNV and CDR2 YYDKDF (reference sequence). CDR3 size: 13 residues. V lost 7 bases and J 3 bases, leaving 13 bases between the germline ends. This chain's CDR3 is CATKGGRSYEQYF. CDR3 in DNA: TGTGCCACCAAGGGGGGGAGGAGCTACGAGCAGTACTTC.

The V call is TRBV5-1, the J call TRBJ2-7, with a weak D call TRBD1 (5 bases). Per germline, CDR1 SGHRS and CDR2 YFSETQ. There are 14 residues in the CDR3. Trimming stripped 4 bases from V and 0 bases from J, with 11 bases between. CDR3 region: CASSPTGNSYEQYF. In DNA form, the CDR3 reads TGCGCCAGCAGCCCTACAGGAAACTCCTACGAGCAGTACTTC.

The chain employs TRBV6-5 and TRBJ1-1; TRBD1 aligns across 8 bases. V trimming: 7 bases; J trimming: 5 bases; junction bases outside the gene matches: 6. CDR1 is MNHEY, CDR2 SVGAGI, per germline. The CDR3 consists of 13 residues. The CDR3: CASTDRGGTEAFF. The CDR3 DNA is TGTGCCAGCACCGACAGGGGAGGGACTGAAGCTTTCTTT.

J is TRBJ1-2 and V is TRBV18; the D gene is possibly TRBD1 (6 bases). The V and J ends lost 8 bases and 3 bases respectively, with 19 bases between them. Per germline, CDR1 KGHSH and CDR2 LQKENI. This CDR3 has 15 amino acids. The chain's CDR3 is CASQNAGGADYGYTF. The CDR3 nucleotides are TGTGCCAGCCAAAATGCGGGGGGCGCCGACTATGGCTACACCTTC. The full variable domain, with the rest looked up from reference TRBV18 and TRBJ1-2, is NAGVMQNPRHLVRRRGQEARLRCSPMKGHSHVYWYRQLPEEGLKFMVYLQKENIIDESGMPKERFSAEFPKEGPSILRIQQVVRGDSAAYFCASQNAGGADYGYTFGSGTRLTVV.

This clone was detected once. V and J are TRBV5-4 and TRBJ1-2, with a weak D call TRBD1 (5 bases). The CDR3 consists of 15 residues. Deletions cut 4 bases from V and 10 bases from J, with 23 bases between. Germline V gives CDR1 SGHNT, CDR2 YYREEE (reference sequence). CDR3 amino acids: CASSGSRAGYFDYTF. Here the CDR3 DNA reads TGTGCCAGCAGCGGATCACGGGCAGGGTATTTTGACTACACCTTC.

The chain recombines TRBV5-5 with TRBJ2-7, with 8 bases aligning to TRBD1. V lost 0 bases and J lost 5; bases outside the gene matches: 4. Germline CDR1 and CDR2: SGHKS and YYEKEE (reference sequence). The CDR3 sequence is 14 residues long. This CDR3 reads CASSLGTGWDEQYF. CDR3 sequence (DNA): TGTGCCAGCAGCTTGGGGACAGGGTGGGACGAGCAGTACTTC.

The chain links TRBV19 to TRBJ1-2; D not certain. Germline V CDR1 and CDR2: LNHDA, SQIVND (reference sequence). V lost 5 bases to trimming and J lost 8 bases, with 18 bases between them. This CDR3 region has 14 residues. Written as DNA, the CDR3 is TGTGCCAGTAGTCAAGATAGGACGGGAGACGGCTACACCTTC. Translating gives CASSQDRTGDGYTF.

This sequence joins TRBV28 and TRBJ1-4, with TRBD1 as a possible D gene (6 bases). Germline lookup yields CDR1 MDHEN and CDR2 SYDVKM. Trimming removed 6 bases at V and 8 bases at J, with 19 bases between. The CDR3 loop spans 15 amino acids. CDR3 sequence (DNA): TGTGCCAGCAGCGAGCTGAATAATGGACAGGAAAAACTGTTTTTT. Its translation is CASSELNNGQEKLFF.